These T cell receptor beta chains were read from a single sample in a study of graft-versus-host responses after intestinal transplantation. Assay used: immunoSEQ multiplex PCR; TCRdb lists only in-frame clones, some missing. This table has about 110,000 clones, 85% to 95% appearing once. Their antigen targets remain unknown. Material: unstimulated CD8+ T cells sorted from spleen or lymph node cells, obtained before transplant. These receptors originate from a human donor who was the organ donor for an intestinal transplant. Both conserved end residues are part of each CDR3. D genes are given only for firm matches. Rows may omit the clone size; those that give it use once, few, many or a size class.

j_call	d_call	v_call	clone_size	cdr3_nt	cdr3_aa
TRBJ2-7	-	TRBV6-1	-	TGTGCCAGCAGTGAAATGGTCAGATCCTACGAGCAGTACTTC	CASSEMVRSYEQYF
TRBJ1-4	-	TRBV4-2	-	TGTGCCAGCAGCCAAGATGTAATTTCAGGGGAGAAACTGTTTTTT	CASSQDVISGEKLFF
TRBJ2-1	-	TRBV9	-	TGTGCCAGCAGCGTAGTTCTGAATGAGCAGTTCTTC	CASSVVLNEQFF
TRBJ2-3	-	TRBV6-1	-	TGTGCCAGCAGTGAATGGGACAACACAGATACGCAGTATTTT	CASSEWDNTDTQYF
TRBJ2-7	TRBD2	TRBV7-8	-	TGTGCCAGCAGCAAAAACCCGGGACTAGCTATTGACGAGCAGTACTTC	CASSKNPGLAIDEQYF
TRBJ2-1	-	TRBV6-5	few	TGTGCCAGCAGCACTACAGGGAATGAGCAGTTCTTC	CASSTTGNEQFF
TRBJ1-5	-	TRBV21-1	-	TGTGCCAGCAGCGACCTACCGAGGGGGACAGATTATAGCAATCAGCCCCAGCATTTT	CASSDLPRGTDYSNQPQHF
TRBJ2-1	-	TRBV15	-	TGTGCCACCAGCACCATTAAACTAGCCAATGAGCAGTTCTTC	CATSTIKLANEQFF
TRBJ2-7	TRBD2	TRBV6-5	-	TGTGCCAGCAGTTACTCTAGCGGGGCCGCCTACGAGCAGTACTTC	CASSYSSGAAYEQYF
TRBJ1-1	-	TRBV5-6	-	TGTGCCAGCAGCTTGGGGGGCAGCTCGAACACTGAAGCTTTCTTT	CASSLGGSSNTEAFF
TRBJ2-3	-	TRBV7-8	-	TGTGCCAGCAGCGGGTACACAGATACGCAGTATTTT	CASSGYTDTQYF
TRBJ2-7	TRBD2	TRBV25-1	few	TGTGCCAGCAGTGAGGGGGGGTGGGAGCAGTACTTC	CASSEGGWEQYF
TRBJ1-6	-	TRBV4-1	-	TGCGCCAGCAGCCGGGACCATAATTCACCCCTCCACTTT	CASSRDHNSPLHF
TRBJ1-5	-	TRBV6-1	-	TGTGCCAGCAGTGAACCACCGGGGTGGTATCAGCCCCAGCATTTT	CASSEPPGWYQPQHF
TRBJ2-1	-	TRBV28	-	TGTGCCAGCAGTCCGGGACTCCACAATGAGCAGTTCTTC	CASSPGLHNEQFF
TRBJ2-1	TRBD2	TRBV5-1	once	TGCGCCAGCAGCTTGACTAGCGGCTCCTACAATGAGCAGTTCTTC	CASSLTSGSYNEQFF
TRBJ2-1	-	TRBV7-9	once	TGTGCCAGCGTCCTCGGGGAGTTCAATGAGCAGTTCTTC	CASVLGEFNEQFF
TRBJ2-6	TRBD1	TRBV29-1	-	TGCAGCGTTCCCTCGGACAGGGTTAGTTTCCATGGGGCCAACGTCCTGACTTTC	CSVPSDRVSFHGANVLTF
TRBJ1-2	TRBD1	TRBV6-1	-	TGTGCCAGCAGTTATGGGACAGCTAACTATGGCTACACCTTC	CASSYGTANYGYTF
TRBJ2-2	TRBD1	TRBV4-3	-	TGCGCCAGCAGCCAACCGGGACAGTACACCGGGGAGCTGTTTTTT	CASSQPGQYTGELFF
TRBJ2-6	-	TRBV7-2	once	TGTGCCAGCAGCCTATGGACTGGCATCTCTGGGGCCAACGTCCTGACTTTC	CASSLWTGISGANVLTF
TRBJ1-1	-	TRBV12-2	-	TGTGCAAGTCGCTTAGAAGGGGAAACTGAAGCTTTCTTT	CASRLEGETEAFF
TRBJ1-1	TRBD1	TRBV14	-	TGTGCCAGCAGCCAAGATGGGACAGTTTTGAACACTGAAGCTTTCTTT	CASSQDGTVLNTEAFF
TRBJ2-7	TRBD1	TRBV4-3	-	TGCGCCAGCAGCGGTGGGACAGCTTCCTACGAGCAGTACTTC	CASSGGTASYEQYF
TRBJ2-1	TRBD2	TRBV7-9	-	TGTGCCAGCAGCTTACTGTCCCGGACTAGCGGGGCCCTTTGGGGTGAGCAGTTCTTC	CASSLLSRTSGALWGEQFF
TRBJ1-2	TRBD1	TRBV30	-	TGTGCCTGGAATTTACCAGGGGGCTCTAACTATGGCTACACCTTC	CAWNLPGGSNYGYTF
TRBJ2-1	-	TRBV6-5	-	TGTGCCAGCAGTTACTCCCCTAGCATCCATGAGCAGTTCTTC	CASSYSPSIHEQFF
TRBJ2-3	TRBD1	TRBV30	-	TGTGCCTGGAGGACAGGGGGCACAGATACGCAGTATTTT	CAWRTGGTDTQYF
TRBJ2-1	TRBD2	TRBV30	-	TGTGCCTGGAGTGTACTAGCGGGGTACAATGAGCAGTTCTTC	CAWSVLAGYNEQFF